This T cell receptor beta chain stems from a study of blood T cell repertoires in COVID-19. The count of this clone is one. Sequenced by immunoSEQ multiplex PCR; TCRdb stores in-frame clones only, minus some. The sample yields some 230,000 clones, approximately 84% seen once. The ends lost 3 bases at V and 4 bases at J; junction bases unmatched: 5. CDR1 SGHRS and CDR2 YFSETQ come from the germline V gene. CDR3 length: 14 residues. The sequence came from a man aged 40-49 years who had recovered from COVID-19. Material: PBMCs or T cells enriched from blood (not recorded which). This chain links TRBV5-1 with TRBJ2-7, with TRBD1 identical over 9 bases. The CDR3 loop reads CASSSIQGAYEQYF. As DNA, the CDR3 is TGCGCCAGCAGCTCAATACAGGGGGCTTACGAGCAGTACTTC.